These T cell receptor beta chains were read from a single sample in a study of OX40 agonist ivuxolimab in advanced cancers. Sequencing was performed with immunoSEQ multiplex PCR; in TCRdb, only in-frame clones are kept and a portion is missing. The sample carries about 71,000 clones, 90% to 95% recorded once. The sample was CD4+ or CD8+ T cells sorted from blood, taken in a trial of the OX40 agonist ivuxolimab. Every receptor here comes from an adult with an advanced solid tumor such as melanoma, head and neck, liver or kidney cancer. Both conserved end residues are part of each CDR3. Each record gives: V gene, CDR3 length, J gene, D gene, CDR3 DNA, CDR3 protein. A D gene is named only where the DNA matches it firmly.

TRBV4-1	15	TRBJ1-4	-	TGCGCCAGCAGCCAATTTGCCGAGTCGGCGGAAAAACTGTTTTTT	CASSQFAESAEKLFF
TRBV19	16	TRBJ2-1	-	TGTGCCAGTAGTATAGCAGGGGGGGCGTCCTACAATGAGCAGTTCTTC	CASSIAGGASYNEQFF
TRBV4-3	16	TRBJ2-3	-	TGCGCCAGCAGCCTAGTACGGGAGTGGGAGTCAGATACGCAGTATTTT	CASSLVREWESDTQYF
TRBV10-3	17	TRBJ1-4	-	TGTGCCATCAGTGAGTCGGGACTGCACCGAGCGCATGAAAAACTGTTTTTT	CAISESGLHRAHEKLFF
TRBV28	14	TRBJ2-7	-	TGTGCCAGCAGTTTTGGGAGGAGCTCCTACGAGCAGTACTTC	CASSFGRSSYEQYF
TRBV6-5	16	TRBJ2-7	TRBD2	TGTGCCAGCAGTTACTCGAGCGGGAGATTAACCTACGAGCAGTACTTC	CASSYSSGRLTYEQYF
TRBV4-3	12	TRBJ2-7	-	TGCGCCAGCAGCCAAGGGCGGAACGAGCAGTACTTC	CASSQGRNEQYF
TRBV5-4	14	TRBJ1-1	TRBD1	TGTGCCAGCAGCCGGCAGGGGGCGGGCACTGAAGCTTTCTTT	CASSRQGAGTEAFF
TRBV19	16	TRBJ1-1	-	TGTGCCAGTAGTCCCCGGGGAGGGGGAGTGGGCACTGAAGCTTTCTTT	CASSPRGGGVGTEAFF
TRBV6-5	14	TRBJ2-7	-	TGTGCCAGCAGTTACTCACCTGGGGCCTACGAGCAGTACTTC	CASSYSPGAYEQYF